This T cell receptor (beta chain) is from a study of vaccination effects on CD4 cells after COVID-19. Study-level results: Among infection- and vaccine-induced clones, marked clonal contraction occurred late after vaccination.

Scientists isolated CD4+ T cells after an approximately 11-day culture period ended. Participants completed two doses of the BNT162b2 or mRNA-1273 vaccine. Nobody among the vaccine recipients had prior SARS-CoV-2 infection (nucleocapsid antibodies were negative). Days 3 and 7 saw half the medium replaced with IL-2 medium. The germline V gene has CDR1 SGHVS and CDR2 FQNEAQ. The CDR3 contains 15 residues. Trimming stripped 3 bases from V and 3 bases from J, with 12 bases between. A remark on this clone: The antigen is unknown.

Sequencing used immunoSEQ multiplex PCR; TCRdb keeps in-frame clones, though not all of them. The sample shows approximately 47,000 clones, roughly 70% of them seen only once. This chain uses TRBV7-8 with TRBJ1-3; TRBD1 is a possible D gene (5 bases). The sequenced sample was CD4+ T cells from PBMCs cultured without peptide, obtained after COVID-19 vaccination. The TCR was taken from a human donor who received a COVID-19 vaccine. Here the CDR3 reads CASSFMGDRGNTIYF. The DNA of the CDR3 is TGTGCCAGCAGCTTTATGGGGGATCGTGGAAACACCATATATTTT. Complete variable domain (other parts from reference TRBV7-8 and TRBJ1-3): GAGVSQSPRYKVAKRGQDVALRCDPISGHVSLFWYQQALGQGPEFLTYFQNEAQLDKSGLPSDRFFAERPEGSVSTLKIQRTQQEDSAVYLCASSFMGDRGNTIYFGEGSWLTVV.